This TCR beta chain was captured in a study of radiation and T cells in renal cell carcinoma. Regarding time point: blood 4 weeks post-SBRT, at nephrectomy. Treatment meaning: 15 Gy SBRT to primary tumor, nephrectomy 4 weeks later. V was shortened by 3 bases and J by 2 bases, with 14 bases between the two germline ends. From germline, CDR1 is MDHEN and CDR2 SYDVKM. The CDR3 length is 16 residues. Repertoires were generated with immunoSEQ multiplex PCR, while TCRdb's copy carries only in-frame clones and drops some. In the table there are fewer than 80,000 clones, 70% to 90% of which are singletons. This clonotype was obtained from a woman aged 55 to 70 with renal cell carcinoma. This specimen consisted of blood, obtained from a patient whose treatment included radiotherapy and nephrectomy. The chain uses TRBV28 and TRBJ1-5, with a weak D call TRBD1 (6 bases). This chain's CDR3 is CASSFIGGPGNQPQHF. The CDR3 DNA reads TGTGCCAGCAGTTTCATTGGGGGGCCGGGCAATCAGCCCCAGCATTTT. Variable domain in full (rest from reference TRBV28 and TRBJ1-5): DVKVTQSSRYLVKRTGEKVFLECVQDMDHENMFWYRQDPGLGLRLIYFSYDVKMKEKGDIPEGYSVSREKKERFSLILESASTNQTSMYLCASSFIGGPGNQPQHFGDGTRLSIL.